These T cell receptor beta chains were read from a single sample in a study of patients and donors after allogeneic stem cell transplantation. Using its own MiXCR run on the RT-PCR reads, TCRdb lists one record per CDR3 protein. The data contain over 130,000 distinct CDR3 sequences, approximately 35% of them singletons. The specimen was blood, either unsorted or a sorted T cell fraction (not recorded which). These receptors originate from a human donor who was either an allogeneic HSCT recipient or a stem cell or donor lymphocyte infusion donor (not recorded which). It is not recorded whose cells these are; they may come from a transplant donor. CDR3s include the opening cysteine and the closing phenylalanine or tryptophan.

J gene: TRBJ1-1; V gene: TRBV20-1; CDR3 protein: CSAISPGVTEAFF
J gene: TRBJ1-1; V gene: TRBV28; CDR3 protein: CASSPRQGPEAEAFF
J gene: TRBJ1-5; V gene: TRBV7-6; CDR3 protein: CASSSGGQPQHF
J gene: TRBJ2-7; V gene: TRBV6-5; CDR3 protein: CASRWTGGEQYF
J gene: TRBJ1-2; V gene: TRBV29-1; CDR3 protein: CSVVPMEGYTF
J gene: TRBJ2-1; V gene: TRBV7-9; CDR3 protein: CASTQAEEQFF
J gene: TRBJ1-2; V gene: TRBV12-3/TRBV12-4; CDR3 protein: CASSPQGGSGYGYTF
J gene: TRBJ1-5; V gene: TRBV13; CDR3 protein: CASSSQADRVRSNQPQHF
J gene: TRBJ2-7; V gene: TRBV10-3; CDR3 protein: CAISRESYEQYF
J gene: TRBJ2-2; V gene: TRBV29-1; CDR3 protein: CSVGPDNTGELFF
J gene: TRBJ1-1; V gene: TRBV28; CDR3 protein: CASRGGSMNTEAFF
J gene: TRBJ2-4; V gene: TRBV28; CDR3 protein: CASSPRPPRAKNIQYF
J gene: TRBJ1-5; V gene: TRBV5-1; CDR3 protein: CASSFLGQPQHF
J gene: TRBJ1-1; V gene: TRBV10-3; CDR3 protein: CAISARQNEAFF
J gene: TRBJ1-1; V gene: TRBV12-3/TRBV12-4; CDR3 protein: CASSLGGNQAEAFF
J gene: TRBJ1-5; V gene: TRBV28; CDR3 protein: CATLRTTNQPQHF
J gene: TRBJ1-2; V gene: TRBV20-1; CDR3 protein: CSASRAANYGYTF